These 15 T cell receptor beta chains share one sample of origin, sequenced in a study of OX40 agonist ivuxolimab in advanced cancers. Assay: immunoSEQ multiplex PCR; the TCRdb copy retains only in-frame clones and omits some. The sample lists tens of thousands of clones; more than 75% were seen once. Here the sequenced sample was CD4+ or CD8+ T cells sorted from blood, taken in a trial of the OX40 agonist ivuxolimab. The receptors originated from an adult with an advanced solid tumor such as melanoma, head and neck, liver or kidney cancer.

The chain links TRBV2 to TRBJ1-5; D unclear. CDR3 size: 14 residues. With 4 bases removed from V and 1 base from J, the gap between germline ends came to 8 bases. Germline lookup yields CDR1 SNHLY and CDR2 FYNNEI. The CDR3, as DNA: TGTGCCAGCAGTGGGGGTCAGAGCAATCAGCCCCAGCATTTT. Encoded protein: CASSGGQSNQPQHF.

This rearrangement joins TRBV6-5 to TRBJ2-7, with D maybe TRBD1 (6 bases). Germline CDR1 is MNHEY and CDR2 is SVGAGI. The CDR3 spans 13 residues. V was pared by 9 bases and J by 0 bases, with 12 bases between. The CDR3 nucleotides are TGTGCCAGATTCAGGGGCGTCTCCTACGAGCAGTACTTC. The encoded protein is CARFRGVSYEQYF.

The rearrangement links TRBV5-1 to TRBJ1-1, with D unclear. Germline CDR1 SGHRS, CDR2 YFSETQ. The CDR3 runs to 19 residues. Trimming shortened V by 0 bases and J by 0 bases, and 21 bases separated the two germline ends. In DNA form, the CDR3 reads TGCGCCAGCAGCTTGGATTTCAGCGTGGCGTTCTCAATGAACACTGAAGCTTTCTTT. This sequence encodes CASSLDFSVAFSMNTEAFF.

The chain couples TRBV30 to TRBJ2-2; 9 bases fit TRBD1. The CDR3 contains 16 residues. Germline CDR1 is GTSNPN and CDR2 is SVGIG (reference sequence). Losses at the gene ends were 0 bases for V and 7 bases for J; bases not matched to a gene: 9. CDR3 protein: CAWSVGTGSLGGELFF. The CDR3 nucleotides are TGTGCCTGGAGTGTAGGGACAGGGAGTCTCGGCGGGGAGCTGTTTTTT.

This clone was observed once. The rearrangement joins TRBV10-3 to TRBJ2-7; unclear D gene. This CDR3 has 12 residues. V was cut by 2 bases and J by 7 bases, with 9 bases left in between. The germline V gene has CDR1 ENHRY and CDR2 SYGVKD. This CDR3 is CAISENQREQYF. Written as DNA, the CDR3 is TGTGCCATCAGTGAGAACCAGAGAGAGCAGTACTTC.

CDR3 bases: TGTGCCAGCAGTGCCGGGACAGGGGTGGACGAGCAGTACTTC. Translating gives CASSAGTGVDEQYF. The chain recombines TRBV2 with TRBJ2-7, with 10 bases aligning to TRBD1. V lost 4 bases and J lost 5; bases outside the gene matches: 5. Germline V gene data show CDR1 as SNHLY and CDR2 as FYNNEI. The CDR3 length is 14 residues.

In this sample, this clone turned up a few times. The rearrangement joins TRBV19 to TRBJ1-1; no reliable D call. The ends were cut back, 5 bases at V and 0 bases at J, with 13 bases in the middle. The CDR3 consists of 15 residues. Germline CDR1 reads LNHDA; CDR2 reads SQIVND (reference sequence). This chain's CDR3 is CASSARPLLNTEAFF. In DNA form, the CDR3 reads TGTGCCAGTAGTGCCCGACCCCTACTGAACACTGAAGCTTTCTTT. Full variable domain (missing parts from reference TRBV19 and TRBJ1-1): DGGITQSPKYLFRKEGQNVTLSCEQNLNHDAMYWYRQDPGQGLRLIYYSQIVNDFQKGDIAEGYSVSREKKESFPLTVTSAQKNPTAFYLCASSARPLLNTEAFFGQGTRLTVV.

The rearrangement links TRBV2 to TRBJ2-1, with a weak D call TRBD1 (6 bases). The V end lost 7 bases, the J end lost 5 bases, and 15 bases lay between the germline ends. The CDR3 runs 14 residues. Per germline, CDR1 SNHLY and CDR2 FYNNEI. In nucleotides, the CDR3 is TGTGCCAGCAAAAAGCGGACAGCGGACAATGAGCAGTTCTTC. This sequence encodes CASKKRTADNEQFF.

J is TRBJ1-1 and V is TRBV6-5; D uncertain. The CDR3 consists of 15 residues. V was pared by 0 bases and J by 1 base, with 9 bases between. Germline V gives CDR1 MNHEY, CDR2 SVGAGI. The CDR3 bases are TGTGCCAGCAGTTACTCGTTCGGCCAGAACACTGAAGCTTTCTTT. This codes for CASSYSFGQNTEAFF.

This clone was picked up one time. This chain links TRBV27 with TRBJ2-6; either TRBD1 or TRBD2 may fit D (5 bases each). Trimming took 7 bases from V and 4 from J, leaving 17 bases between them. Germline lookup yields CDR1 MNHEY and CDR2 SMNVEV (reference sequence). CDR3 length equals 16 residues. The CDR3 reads CASNAGTPVGANVLTF. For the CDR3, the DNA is TGTGCCAGCAATGCCGGGACCCCCGTGGGGGCCAACGTCCTGACTTTC.

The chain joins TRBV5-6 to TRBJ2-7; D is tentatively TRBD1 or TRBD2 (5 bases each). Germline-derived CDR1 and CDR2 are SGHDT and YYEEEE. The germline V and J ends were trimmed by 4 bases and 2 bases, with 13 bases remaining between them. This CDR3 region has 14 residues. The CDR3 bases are TGTGCCAGCAGCCTGGACAACGGGGCCTACGAGCAGTACTTC. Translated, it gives CASSLDNGAYEQYF.

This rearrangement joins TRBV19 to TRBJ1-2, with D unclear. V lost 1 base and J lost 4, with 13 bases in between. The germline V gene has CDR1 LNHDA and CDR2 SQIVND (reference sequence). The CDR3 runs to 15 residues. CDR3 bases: TGTGCCAGTAGTATAGCGGCAGGAATGGTCTATGGCTACACCTTC. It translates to CASSIAAGMVYGYTF.

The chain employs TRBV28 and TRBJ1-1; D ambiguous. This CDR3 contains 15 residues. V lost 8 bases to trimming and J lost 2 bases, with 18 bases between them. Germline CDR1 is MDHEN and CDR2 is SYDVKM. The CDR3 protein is CASPAWRDGNTEAFF. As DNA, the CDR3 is TGTGCCAGCCCTGCCTGGAGAGACGGAAACACTGAAGCTTTCTTT.

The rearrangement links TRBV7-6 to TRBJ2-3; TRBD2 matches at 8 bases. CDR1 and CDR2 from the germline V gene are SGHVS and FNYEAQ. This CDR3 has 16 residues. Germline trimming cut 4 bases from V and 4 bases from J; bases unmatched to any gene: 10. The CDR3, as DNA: TGTGCCAGCAGCTCCTCGGGGGGGGCGCCGGCAGATACGCAGTATTTT. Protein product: CASSSSGGAPADTQYF.

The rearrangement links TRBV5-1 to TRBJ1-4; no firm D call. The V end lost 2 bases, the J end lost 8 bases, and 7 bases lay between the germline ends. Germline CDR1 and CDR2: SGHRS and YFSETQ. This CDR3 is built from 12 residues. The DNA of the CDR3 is TGCGCCAGCAGCTTAAACCTAGAAAAACTGTTTTTT. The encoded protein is CASSLNLEKLFF.